The 6 T cell receptor beta chains reported below all come from one sample, sequenced in a study of long-term antiretroviral therapy in people with HIV (dated by TCRdb to between 2021 and 2023). The immunoSEQ hsTCRB v3.0 assay was used at survey level resolution for TRB variable region sequencing. TCRdb holds this immuneACCESS table with in-frame rearrangements only. Some clones are missing; in checked studies, unresolved V genes explain under half, and the rest has no known cause. The sample table records more than 20,000 clones; about 82% of these occur just once. The top ten clonotypes cover roughly 5% of the sample. Sequencing used unsorted PBMCs, obtained 1.3 years after starting antiretroviral therapy. These receptors were collected from a man between 60 and 75 years old with HIV.

The chain couples TRBV6-6 to TRBJ2-7; TRBD1 aligns across 8 bases. CDR3 size: 15 residues. The ends lost 2 bases at V and 6 bases at J; junction bases unmatched: 9. Germline CDR1 and CDR2: MNHNY and SVGAGI (reference sequence). Here the CDR3 reads CASSYQGARLSEQYF. DNA for the CDR3: TGTGCCAGCAGTTACCAGGGGGCGCGACTCTCCGAGCAGTACTTC.

The sample holds one count of this clone. This chain connects TRBV7-9 to TRBJ2-3; D remains ambiguous. In germline, CDR1 is SEHNR, CDR2 FQNEAQ (reference sequence). The CDR3 extends over 13 amino acids. Trimming took off 2 bases at V and 6 bases at J, with 9 bases between the two ends. CDR3 amino acids: CASSLMSLDTQYF. The CDR3 DNA reads TGTGCCAGCAGCTTAATGTCGCTGGATACGCAGTATTTT.

The J gene is TRBJ2-7, the V gene TRBV5-1; D may correspond to TRBD1 or TRBD2 (5 bases each). Trimming removed 4 bases from V and 7 bases from J, with 18 bases in between. The germline V gene has CDR1 SGHRS and CDR2 YFSETQ. CDR3 length: 14 residues. The CDR3 bases are TGCGCCAGCAGCCCCACGGGACGGCGCTCGGAGCAGTACTTC. Translating gives CASSPTGRRSEQYF. Combining the CDR3 with reference TRBV5-1 and TRBJ2-7 gives the whole variable domain KAGVTQTPRYLIKTRGQQVTLSCSPISGHRSVSWYQQTPGQGLQFLFEYFSETQRNKGNFPGRFSGRQFSNSRSEMNVSTLELGDSALYLCASSPTGRRSEQYFGPGTRLTVT.

The chain combines TRBV19 with TRBJ1-5; possibly TRBD1 for D (5 bases). CDR3 length: 15 amino acids. V lost 3 bases and J 5 bases, leaving 14 bases between the germline ends. CDR1 and CDR2 from the germline V gene are LNHDA and SQIVND (reference sequence). Here the CDR3 DNA reads TGTGCCAGTAGTATTCTGGGGGAGCGCGATCAGCCCCAGCATTTT. Its protein is CASSILGERDQPQHF.

CDR3 loop: CASSPGTGGTGNTIYF. CDR3 in DNA: TGTGCCAGCAGCCCCGGGACAGGGGGAACCGGAAACACCATATATTTT. The chain uses TRBV5-6 and TRBJ1-3; 11 bases are shared with TRBD1. The CDR3 is 16 residues long. After removal of 4 bases from V and 4 bases from J, the junction contained 7 bases not matched to a gene. Looked up from germline, CDR1 is SGHDT and CDR2 is YYEEEE.

This clone was recorded once. The chain employs TRBV7-3 and TRBJ2-2, with no clear D. Germline V gene data show CDR1 as SGHTA and CDR2 as FQGTGA. Trimming took 0 bases from V and 6 from J, leaving 5 bases between them. CDR3 size: 13 residues. CDR3: CASSLTVSGELFF. The CDR3 DNA follows: TGTGCCAGCAGCTTAACTGTTTCCGGGGAGCTGTTTTTT.